This entry lists 27 T cell receptor beta chains sequenced from one sample in a study of T cell responses to AZD1222 COVID-19 vaccine. The repertoire was sequenced with immunoSEQ multiplex PCR; TCRdb's copy has only in-frame clones and lacks some. Of 65,000 to 75,000 clones detected, 88% appear once; the ten largest clones hold 4.8%. Source: peripheral blood, taken 28 days after the second dose of the MenACWY control vaccine. Receptors were obtained from an adult who received the MenACWY meningococcal vaccine as a control.

This chain connects TRBV5-5 to TRBJ1-4, with a weak D call TRBD1 (6 bases). Trimming removed 0 bases at V and 3 bases at J, with 15 bases between. The CDR3 sequence is 17 residues long. Germline V gene data show CDR1 as SGHKS and CDR2 as YYEKEE (reference sequence). The CDR3 DNA follows: TGTGCCAGCAGCTTGGTTAAAGGGGGAAAGGCTAATGAAAAACTGTTTTTT. This gives the protein CASSLVKGGKANEKLFF.

In its sample, this clone was seen once. The chain recombines TRBV2 with TRBJ1-2; D not certain. Between the trimmed V and J ends, which lost 4 bases and 4 bases, there was a span of 10 bases. Germline-derived CDR1 and CDR2 are SNHLY and FYNNEI. CDR3 length equals 13 residues. The CDR3 bases are TGTGCCAGCAGTGTGGACGGGCCCTATGGCTACACCTTC. Residues: CASSVDGPYGYTF.

The chain joins TRBV2 to TRBJ2-7; 10 positions match TRBD2. Germline loops: CDR1 SNHLY, CDR2 FYNNEI. The V and J ends lost 3 bases and 9 bases, in that order; junction bases with no gene match: 11. The CDR3 length is 15 residues. This CDR3 is CASSDEAGGQFGQYF. The CDR3 DNA reads as TGTGCCAGCAGTGATGAAGCGGGAGGGCAATTCGGGCAGTACTTC.

As concerns this clone: The identical CDR3 is also encoded by other nucleotide sequences in the sample. The genes are TRBV7-2 and TRBJ2-1; the D gene is possibly TRBD1 (5 bases). Germline values: CDR1 SGHTA, CDR2 FQGNSA. The CDR3 consists of 15 residues. Trimming left V 1 base short and J 1 base short, with 8 bases between. CDR3 nucleotide sequence: TGTGCCAGCAGCTTAGAGGGGCGTTCCTACAATGAGCAGTTCTTC. This sequence encodes CASSLEGRSYNEQFF.

The chain joins TRBV4-3 to TRBJ2-7, with a tentative D call TRBD2 (7 bases). The CDR3 runs 16 residues. Trimming stripped 5 bases from V and 5 bases from J, with 22 bases between. Germline lookup yields CDR1 LGHNA and CDR2 YSLEER. CDR3 in DNA: TGCGCCAGCAGCGGCGGCACAGTCGGGGGGCACCACGAGCAGTACTTC. Translating gives CASSGGTVGGHHEQYF.

A single count supports this clone. The rearrangement joins TRBV9 to TRBJ2-5; D may correspond to TRBD1 or TRBD2 (5 bases each). In germline, CDR1 is SGDLS, CDR2 YYNGEE. CDR3 length: 15 amino acids. V was cut by 1 base and J by 4 bases, with 14 bases left in between. The CDR3 nucleotides read TGTGCCAGCAGCGTATCATCCGGGGCGGGAGAGACCCAGTACTTC. Translation: CASSVSSGAGETQYF. The whole variable domain, remainder taken from reference TRBV9 and TRBJ2-5, is DSGVTQTPKHLITATGQRVTLRCSPRSGDLSVYWYQQSLDQGLQFLIQYYNGEERAKGNILERFSAQQFPDLHSELNLSSLELGDSALYFCASSVSSGAGETQYFGPGTRLLVL.

The chain combines TRBV5-5 with TRBJ1-3; D may be TRBD1 (6 bases). V lost 4 bases to trimming and J lost 4 bases, with 21 bases between them. CDR1 is SGHKS, CDR2 YYEKEE, per germline (reference sequence). This CDR3 contains 17 residues. The CDR3 bases are TGTGCCAGCAGCCACCAACCGAGGGGGGATTGGGGAAACACCATATATTTT. Translation gives CASSHQPRGDWGNTIYF. Supplemented by reference TRBV5-5 and TRBJ1-3, the full variable domain reads DAGVTQSPTHLIKTRGQQVTLRCSPISGHKSVSWYQQVLGQGPQFIFQYYEKEERGRGNFPDRFSARQFPNYSSELNVNALLLGDSALYLCASSHQPRGDWGNTIYFGEGSWLTVV.

The rearrangement uses TRBV5-1 and TRBJ1-6; D not certain. Trimming took 5 bases from V and 3 from J, leaving 9 bases between them. The CDR3 covers 14 residues. The germline V gene has CDR1 SGHRS and CDR2 YFSETQ. The CDR3 sequence: CASRDGDYNSPLHF. The DNA of the CDR3 is TGCGCCAGCAGGGACGGCGACTATAATTCACCCCTCCACTTT.

The chain recombines TRBV24-1 with TRBJ2-3; D is unclear. The V end was cut by 4 bases, the J end by 4 bases, with 14 bases between. Germline loops: CDR1 KGHDR, CDR2 SFDVKD. This CDR3 is 15 amino acids long. CDR3 in DNA: TGTGCCACCAGTGACTCAGCGTACCGCGCAGATACGCAGTATTTT. Protein sequence: CATSDSAYRADTQYF.

CDR3 bases: TGTGCCAGCAGCCGTAGACTAGCGGGGTTTGGGAATGAGCAGTTCTTC. This gives the protein CASSRRLAGFGNEQFF. The rearrangement uses TRBV5-8 and TRBJ2-1; 11 bases match TRBD2. Germline CDR1 SGHTS, CDR2 YDEGEE. The CDR3 is 16 residues long. J gave up 7 bases and V 4 bases, and 10 bases lay outside the gene matches.

J is TRBJ2-3 and V is TRBV2, with D possibly matching TRBD2 (7 bases). Germline CDR1 and CDR2: SNHLY and FYNNEI. CDR3 length: 16 amino acids. V gave up 6 bases and J gave up 3 bases, with 19 bases separating them. The CDR3 DNA reads TGTGCCAGCAGAGGGGGGTTGGGAGGGGATACAGATACGCAGTATTTT. Translated: CASRGGLGGDTDTQYF.

V and J are TRBV30 and TRBJ1-2; no reliable D call. With 4 bases removed from V and 0 bases from J, the gap between germline ends came to 15 bases. The CDR3 spans 15 residues. Germline V gives CDR1 GTSNPN, CDR2 SVGIG (reference sequence). CDR3 bases: TGTGCCTGGAAACGAGACCGCCATCCTAACTATGGCTACACCTTC. Encoded protein: CAWKRDRHPNYGYTF.

This clone came up once. The V gene is TRBV7-8, the J gene TRBJ2-1; TRBD1 matches 9 bases. This CDR3 is 16 amino acids long. Trimming cost V 3 bases and J 3 bases; bases outside gene matches: 6. The V gene's germline CDR1 is SGHVS and CDR2 FQNEAQ. In nucleotides, the CDR3 is TGTGCCAGCAGCTTTCTACCGGGACAGGGCTACAATGAGCAGTTCTTC. Its translation: CASSFLPGQGYNEQFF. Drawing the rest from reference TRBV7-8 and TRBJ2-1, the complete variable domain is GAGVSQSPRYKVAKRGQDVALRCDPISGHVSLFWYQQALGQGPEFLTYFQNEAQLDKSGLPSDRFFAERPEGSVSTLKIQRTQQEDSAVYLCASSFLPGQGYNEQFFGPGTRLTVL.

The chain is built from TRBV20-1 and TRBJ2-2; D remains unclear. This CDR3 contains 11 residues. Germline assignment: CDR1 DFQATT and CDR2 SNEGSKA (reference sequence). V was pared by 5 bases and J by 1 base, with 2 bases between. CDR3 nucleotides: TGCAGTGCTCAGAACACCGGGGAGCTGTTTTTT. Protein sequence: CSAQNTGELFF.

This chain links TRBV3-1 (or the pseudogene TRBV3-2) with TRBJ2-5, with D possibly matching TRBD1 (6 bases). Trimming left V 4 bases short and J 7 bases short, with 19 bases between. This CDR3 is 15 amino acids long. Germline CDR1 reads LGHDT; CDR2 reads YNNKEL (reference sequence). The CDR3 spells CASSPKTGPKATQYF. CDR3 nucleotides: TGTGCCAGCAGCCCCAAGACAGGACCCAAGGCGACCCAGTACTTC.

This clone is a singleton in its sample. CDR3 nucleotide sequence: TGCGCCAGCAGCTATGGGAGGTGGGTTGGCACTGAAGCTTTCTTT. It is translated as CASSYGRWVGTEAFF. The chain carries TRBV5-1 and TRBJ1-1; D remains unclear. The ends were cut back, 3 bases at V and 4 bases at J, with 16 bases in the middle. The germline V gene encodes CDR1 SGHRS and CDR2 YFSETQ. This CDR3 is built from 15 residues.

J is TRBJ1-1 and V is TRBV7-2; the D is unclear. Germline V gene sequence: CDR1 SGHTA, CDR2 FQGNSA. Trimming took 1 base from V and 6 from J, leaving 12 bases between them. The CDR3 has 14 residues. CDR3 in DNA: TGTGCCAGCAGCTTAGAGTCTGGGCCCGCTGAAGCTTTCTTT. Translating gives CASSLESGPAEAFF. Full variable domain (outside the CDR3, taken from reference TRBV7-2 and TRBJ1-1): GAGVSQSPSNKVTEKGKDVELRCDPISGHTALYWYRQSLGQGLEFLIYFQGNSAPDKSGLPSDRFSAERTGGSVSTLTIQRTQQEDSAVYLCASSLESGPAEAFFGQGTRLTVV.

This clone is a singleton in its sample. The chain has TRBV7-2 and TRBJ1-1; perhaps TRBD1 as D (6 bases). Between the trimmed V and J ends, which lost 3 bases and 3 bases, there was a span of 11 bases. Germline loops: CDR1 SGHTA, CDR2 FQGNSA. This CDR3 is built from 14 residues. The DNA of the CDR3 is TGTGCCAGCAGCTTTAGGGGGGGGGACACTGAAGCTTTCTTT. Residues: CASSFRGGDTEAFF.

The DNA for the CDR3 is TGTGCCAGCAGCAGGGTCGGGACAGGGACCCCCTACGAGCAGTACTTC. This gives the protein CASSRVGTGTPYEQYF. This sequence joins TRBV5-4 and TRBJ2-7; TRBD1 matches 9 bases. The CDR3 has 16 amino acids. After removal of 4 bases from V and 2 bases from J, the junction contained 10 bases not matched to a gene. Germline assignment: CDR1 SGHNT and CDR2 YYREEE (reference sequence).

This chain uses TRBV11-2 with TRBJ2-1; 15 nucleotides align to TRBD2. The ends lost 1 base at V and 9 bases at J; junction bases unmatched: 13. Germline V gene lookup returns CDR1 SGHAT and CDR2 FQNNGV. The CDR3 has 19 amino acids. The CDR3 spells CASSLAFGTSGGFLGEQFF. Here the CDR3 DNA reads TGTGCCAGCAGCTTAGCTTTCGGGACTAGCGGGGGGTTCCTGGGTGAGCAGTTCTTC.

The chain uses TRBV19 and TRBJ2-7; 8 nucleotides agree with TRBD1. V lost 5 bases and J lost 2; bases outside the gene matches: 5. The CDR3 spans 14 residues. Germline-derived CDR1 and CDR2 are LNHDA and SQIVND (reference sequence). The DNA of the CDR3 is TGTGCCAGTAGTTCCACAGGGGGACCCTACGAGCAGTACTTC. This translates into CASSSTGGPYEQYF. Looking up the rest from reference TRBV19 and TRBJ2-7 gives the full variable domain: DGGITQSPKYLFRKEGQNVTLSCEQNLNHDAMYWYRQDPGQGLRLIYYSQIVNDFQKGDIAEGYSVSREKKESFPLTVTSAQKNPTAFYLCASSSTGGPYEQYFGPGTRLTVT.

The V call is TRBV19, the J call TRBJ2-4; D call uncertain. The CDR3 is made up of 15 amino acids. Germline V gene lookup returns CDR1 LNHDA and CDR2 SQIVND (reference sequence). V was cut by 4 bases and J by 0 bases, with 10 bases left in between. The CDR3 DNA follows: TGTGCCAGTAGTACCAGGACCCTAGCCAAAAACATTCAGTACTTC. Its protein product is CASSTRTLAKNIQYF.

V usage is TRBV3-1 (or the pseudogene TRBV3-2) and J usage is TRBJ2-2, with 8 nucleotides matching TRBD1. This CDR3 comprises 14 residues. Germline V gene lookup returns CDR1 LGHDT and CDR2 YNNKEL (reference sequence). With 1 base clipped from V and 6 bases from J, the junction kept 1 base outside the gene matches. This chain's CDR3 is CASSQVDRAGELFF. The CDR3, as DNA: TGTGCCAGCAGCCAAGTGGACAGGGCCGGGGAGCTGTTTTTT.

The J gene is TRBJ2-3, the V gene TRBV11-2; the match to TRBD1 covers 8 bases. Trimming cost V 6 bases and J 3 bases; bases outside gene matches: 8. This CDR3 spans 15 amino acids. Per the germline V gene, CDR1 is SGHAT and CDR2 is FQNNGV. The CDR3 bases are TGTGCCAGCAGACCCCGACAGGGGTGGACAGATACGCAGTATTTT. Its translation is CASRPRQGWTDTQYF.

This chain uses TRBV7-2 with TRBJ2-7; 14 bases fit TRBD2. J was trimmed by 2 bases and V by 5 bases; bases with no gene match: 2. The CDR3 runs 15 residues. Germline values: CDR1 SGHTA, CDR2 FQGNSA. For the CDR3, the DNA is TGTGCCAGCAGCCCGACTAGCGGGAGGGCCTACGAGCAGTACTTC. Amino acids: CASSPTSGRAYEQYF.

This clone came up once. In DNA form, the CDR3 reads TGTGCCAGCAGCCAAATGGACTCCCCCCGGGCTTTCTTT. Translating gives CASSQMDSPRAFF. The chain carries TRBV3-1 (or the pseudogene TRBV3-2) and TRBJ1-1; no reliable D call. Trimming took 2 bases from V and 11 from J, leaving 15 bases between them. This CDR3 is 13 amino acids long. CDR1 and CDR2 (germline): LGHDT, YNNKEL (reference sequence).

CDR3 region: CASSFVHTKGGGELFF. In DNA, the CDR3 is TGCGCCAGCAGCTTTGTACACACCAAAGGTGGCGGGGAGCTGTTTTTT. This chain uses TRBV5-1 with TRBJ2-2; D gene ambiguous. There are 16 residues in the CDR3. V lost 2 bases and J lost 7, with 18 bases in between. Germline CDR1 SGHRS, CDR2 YFSETQ.